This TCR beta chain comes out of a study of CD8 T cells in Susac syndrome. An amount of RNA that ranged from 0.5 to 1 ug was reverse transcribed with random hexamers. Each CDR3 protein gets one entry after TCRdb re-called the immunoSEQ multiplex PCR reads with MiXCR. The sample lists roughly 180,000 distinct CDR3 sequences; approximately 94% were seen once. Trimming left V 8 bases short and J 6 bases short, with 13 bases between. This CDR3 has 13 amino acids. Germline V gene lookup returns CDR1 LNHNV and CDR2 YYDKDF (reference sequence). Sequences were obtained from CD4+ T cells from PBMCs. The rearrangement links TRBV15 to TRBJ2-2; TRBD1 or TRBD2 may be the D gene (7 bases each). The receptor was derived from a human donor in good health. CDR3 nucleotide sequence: TGTGCCACCCGGGGAGGGGGCCCCGGGGAGCTGTTTTTT. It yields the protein CATRGGGPGELFF.